This T cell receptor beta chain appears in the sequencing data of a study of blood T cell repertoires in COVID-19. Across the study: Samples representing acute and convalescent COVID-19 were sourced from the United States, Italy and Spain.

In germline, CDR1 is MNHNY, CDR2 SVGAGI (reference sequence). With V trimmed by 0 bases and J by 3 bases, 4 bases remained unmatched. This CDR3 is built from 16 residues. In the source study's methods: For nucleated cells, counts were estimated from reference gene primer amplification. Sequenced by immunoSEQ multiplex PCR; TCRdb stores in-frame clones only, minus some. That table is the source of V, J and clone size, and D and trimming were worked out from the DNA. The data contain 50,000 to 65,000 clones, more than 70% of them singletons. The sequenced sample consisted of peripheral blood. The receptor was isolated from a man aged 35-49 years with active COVID-19. The chain combines TRBV6-6 with TRBJ2-2, with 7 bases matching TRBD2. The DNA of the CDR3 is TGTGCCAGCAGTTACTCGCCGACTAGCTACACCGGGGAGCTGTTTTTT. This gives the protein CASSYSPTSYTGELFF.